This TCR beta chain came from a study of T cells in Graves' hyperthyroidism and ophthalmopathy. Germline V gene sequence: CDR1 KGHSH, CDR2 LQKENI. V lost 3 bases and J lost 3, with 11 bases in between. This CDR3 is 14 amino acids long. This clonotype was seen at least ten times. Clinical symptoms, serum thyroxine, TRAb, thyroid ultrasound and orbital computed tomography informed diagnoses. Researchers took RNA transcripts and amplified the TCR beta CDR3 regions from them. Using the HTBI primer set, a first-round RT-PCR was run on the TCR CDR3. MiXCR, applied by TCRdb to the multiplex PCR reads, yields one record per CDR3 protein. The sample shows around 240,000 distinct CDR3 sequences, about 15% of them seen only once.

The receptor was derived from a woman aged 18-29 years with Graves' ophthalmopathy. Sequencing was done on a sample of blood. The gene calls are TRBV18 and TRBJ1-2; the D gene is possibly TRBD1 (6 bases). In DNA form, the CDR3 reads TGTGCCAGCTCACCGCAGGGGCAGTACTATGGCTACACCTTC. It yields the protein CASSPQGQYYGYTF.